This TCR beta chain is from a study of beta chain features in type 1 diabetes. The isolated RNA, all of it, was reverse transcribed, so expressed TCRB transcripts were what got sequenced. Profiling relied on immunoSEQ multiplex PCR, and the TCRdb table lists in-frame clones only, not all of them. The sample contains about 390,000 clones, about 10% of which appear only once. Study-wide points: All four CD4+ subsets of Type 1 diabetes patients contained TCRB CDR3s that were moderately but significantly shorter.

CDR1 and CDR2 (germline): ENHRY, SYGVKD. CDR3 length equals 17 residues. Trimming at V came to 4 bases and at J to 4 bases, leaving 8 bases not matched to a gene. This clone was seen only a few times. Its antigen is as yet unknown. The TCR originated in a man aged 25-40 years with type 1 diabetes. The chain recombines TRBV10-3 with TRBJ2-2; 11 nucleotides match TRBD2. Sequencing input: central memory CD4+ T cells from blood. As DNA, the CDR3 is TGTGCCATCAGTGGGGATAGCGGGAGGGCCGCCACCGGGGAGCTGTTTTTT. Its protein product is CAISGDSGRAATGELFF.